A single sample is the source of the 20 T cell receptor beta chains below, sequenced in a study of control samples from healthy donors and cancer patients. Measured with immunoSEQ multiplex PCR; TCRdb has only the in-frame clones, and not every one. The table shows around 70,000 clones, with under 90% occurring only once. Input material: PBMCs. The receptors derive from a woman aged 50 to 65 with colorectal cancer.

The rearrangement links TRBV28 to TRBJ2-6; D is ambiguous. Per germline, CDR1 MDHEN and CDR2 SYDVKM. V was cut by 10 bases and J by 0 bases, with 19 bases left in between. CDR3 length equals 17 residues. The CDR3 sequence: CATQELLFPSGANVLTF. The CDR3 DNA follows: TGTGCCACCCAGGAGCTTCTCTTTCCCTCTGGGGCCAACGTCCTGACTTTC.

The chain uses TRBV20-1 and TRBJ2-1, with D maybe TRBD1 (5 bases). V shed 3 bases and J shed 1 base, with 13 bases lying between them. The length of the CDR3 is 15 residues. Germline V lookup: CDR1 DFQATT, CDR2 SNEGSKA (reference sequence). The CDR3 DNA follows: TGCAGTGCTAGTGGCCCCGCAGGGTCCTACAATGAGCAGTTCTTC. This codes for CSASGPAGSYNEQFF.

The chain links TRBV6-2 or TRBV6-3 to TRBJ1-6; possible D gene TRBD1, 5 bases. The germline V gene has CDR1 MNHEY and CDR2 SVGEGT. The CDR3 sequence is 16 residues long. Trimming took off 5 bases at V and 8 bases at J, with 19 bases between the two ends. In nucleotides, the CDR3 is TGTGCCAGCAGTAGGCCGACAGTTAAAGGGGATTCACCCCTCCACTTT. It specifies CASSRPTVKGDSPLHF.

The chain employs TRBV5-5 and TRBJ2-2; D possibly uses TRBD1 or TRBD2 (5 bases each). Deletions cut 0 bases from V and 3 bases from J, with 12 bases between. CDR3 length: 16 residues. Germline V gene data show CDR1 as SGHKS and CDR2 as YYEKEE (reference sequence). The CDR3 loop reads CASSLAFGGYTGELFF. As DNA, the CDR3 is TGTGCCAGCAGCTTGGCGTTTGGGGGATACACCGGGGAGCTGTTTTTT.

This chain links TRBV6-5 with TRBJ1-4; 10 bases are a match to TRBD1. The V gene end was trimmed by 6 bases and the J gene end by 8 bases; junction bases not matched to a gene: 6. The CDR3 is 14 residues long. The germline V gene encodes CDR1 MNHEY and CDR2 SVGAGI. The CDR3 here is CASRDRGRGEKLFF. The CDR3 DNA sequence: TGTGCCAGCAGAGACAGGGGGCGCGGGGAAAAACTGTTTTTT.

The chain couples TRBV20-1 to TRBJ2-3; no firm D call. The CDR3 contains 13 residues. Deletions cut 3 bases from V and 0 bases from J, with 7 bases between. Germline V CDR1 and CDR2: DFQATT, SNEGSKA (reference sequence). The CDR3, as DNA: TGCAGTGCTAGTGTGCCAAGCACAGATACGCAGTATTTT. Protein sequence: CSASVPSTDTQYF.

V is TRBV5-1 and J is TRBJ2-1; D gene uncertain. Germline V gene sequence: CDR1 SGHRS, CDR2 YFSETQ. CDR3 size: 12 residues. Trimming left V 3 bases short and J 8 bases short, with 9 bases between. CDR3 in amino acids: CASSSVYDEQFF. The CDR3 DNA reads as TGCGCCAGCAGCTCCGTCTATGATGAGCAGTTCTTC. Drawing the rest from reference TRBV5-1 and TRBJ2-1, the complete variable domain is KAGVTQTPRYLIKTRGQQVTLSCSPISGHRSVSWYQQTPGQGLQFLFEYFSETQRNKGNFPGRFSGRQFSNSRSEMNVSTLELGDSALYLCASSSVYDEQFFGPGTRLTVL.

The V gene is TRBV10-2, the J gene TRBJ2-3; tentatively, D is TRBD2 (5 bases). The CDR3 has 15 residues. Germline-derived CDR1 and CDR2 are WSHSY and SAAADI. Trimming cost V 0 bases and J 5 bases, with 12 bases left between them. CDR3 coding DNA: TGCGCCAGCAGTGAGTCGACGCTAGCAGGAGATACGCAGTATTTT. This codes for CASSESTLAGDTQYF.

This chain links TRBV5-4 with TRBJ2-4; D tentatively fits TRBD1 or TRBD2 (5 bases each). The V end was cut by 1 base, the J end by 5 bases, with 7 bases between. The germline V gene encodes CDR1 SGHNT and CDR2 YYREEE (reference sequence). This CDR3 is 13 amino acids long. The DNA for the CDR3 is TGTGCCAGCAGCTTGATGGGGGAAAACATTCAGTACTTC. Amino acid sequence: CASSLMGENIQYF.

The chain is built from TRBV9 and TRBJ2-1; the D gene is possibly TRBD2 (7 bases). The CDR3 length is 15 residues. Looked up from germline, CDR1 is SGDLS and CDR2 is YYNGEE. V was shortened by 6 bases and J by 6 bases, with 19 bases between the two germline ends. The CDR3 reads CASTPLAGAFNEQFF. As DNA, the CDR3 is TGTGCCAGCACCCCTTTGGCGGGGGCCTTCAATGAGCAGTTCTTC.

The chain couples TRBV7-3 to TRBJ2-5; 7 nucleotides match TRBD1. The CDR3 consists of 13 residues. V lost 5 bases, J lost 5 bases, and 5 bases stayed unmatched. The V gene's germline CDR1 is SGHTA and CDR2 FQGTGA. CDR3 sequence reads: CASSPRGLETQYF. In DNA form, the CDR3 reads TGTGCCAGCAGCCCCAGGGGGTTGGAGACCCAGTACTTC.

CDR3 DNA sequence: TGTGCCAGCACCGGGGGACAGAACTCCTACGAGCAGTACGTC. Its protein is CASTGGQNSYEQYV. The V call is TRBV6-5, the J call TRBJ2-7; possible D gene TRBD1, 7 bases. The V and J ends lost 7 bases and 0 bases respectively, with 13 bases between them. This CDR3 spans 14 amino acids. Germline V gives CDR1 MNHEY, CDR2 SVGAGI.

This chain links TRBV19 with TRBJ1-2; 10 positions match TRBD1. The CDR3 sequence is 13 residues long. The junction had 9 bases not matched to a gene; V was cut back by 9 bases and J by 8 bases. Germline V gene lookup returns CDR1 LNHDA and CDR2 SQIVND (reference sequence). This CDR3 reads CASVGQGLGGYTF. CDR3 coding DNA: TGTGCCAGCGTGGGACAGGGGTTAGGGGGCTACACCTTC. Full variable domain (missing parts from reference TRBV19 and TRBJ1-2): DGGITQSPKYLFRKEGQNVTLSCEQNLNHDAMYWYRQDPGQGLRLIYYSQIVNDFQKGDIAEGYSVSREKKESFPLTVTSAQKNPTAFYLCASVGQGLGGYTFGSGTRLTVV.

The V call is TRBV3-1 (or the pseudogene TRBV3-2), the J call TRBJ2-3, with 8 bases that match TRBD1. Germline-derived CDR1 and CDR2 are LGHDT and YNNKEL (reference sequence). Trimming took 3 bases from V and 3 from J; bases not matched to a gene: 8. The CDR3 is made up of 16 amino acids. The CDR3 is CASSQDREYPTDTQYF. CDR3 in DNA: TGTGCCAGCAGCCAGGACAGGGAGTACCCAACAGATACGCAGTATTTT.

The rearrangement joins TRBV19 to TRBJ1-6; D is uncertain. The length of the CDR3 is 15 residues. Germline V gene data show CDR1 as LNHDA and CDR2 as SQIVND (reference sequence). V was cut by 3 bases and J by 5 bases, with 11 bases left in between. Here the CDR3 DNA reads TGTGCCAGTAGTATTTGGGCAACTAATAATTCACCCCTCCACTTT. It codes for CASSIWATNNSPLHF.

This sequence joins TRBV4-3 and TRBJ2-2; TRBD1 matches at 11 bases. CDR3 length: 14 residues. V lost 3 bases and J lost 8; bases outside the gene matches: 2. Germline assignment: CDR1 LGHNA and CDR2 YSLEER. CDR3 sequence reads: CASSHGTGGGELFF. The CDR3 DNA reads as TGCGCCAGCAGCCATGGGACAGGGGGAGGGGAGCTGTTTTTT.

The rearrangement joins TRBV6-6 to TRBJ2-1; D not resolved. This CDR3 comprises 13 residues. CDR1 and CDR2 from the germline V gene are MNHNY and SVGAGI (reference sequence). Trimming cost V 7 bases and J 4 bases, with 11 bases left between them. For the CDR3, the DNA is TGTGCCAGCAAAGAGACGGATTACAATGAGCAGTTCTTC. Translated: CASKETDYNEQFF.

The V call is TRBV7-3, the J call TRBJ1-1; D perhaps matches TRBD1 (5 bases). V was shortened by 1 base and J by 7 bases, with 10 bases between the two germline ends. There are 13 residues in the CDR3. Germline assignment: CDR1 SGHTA and CDR2 FQGTGA. CDR3 sequence: CASSLRNQGEAFF. The CDR3 DNA reads TGTGCCAGCAGCTTAAGGAATCAGGGTGAAGCTTTCTTT.

The genes are TRBV18 and TRBJ2-2, with D perhaps assigned TRBD1 or TRBD2 (5 bases each). The germline CDR1 and CDR2 sequences are KGHSH and LQKENI. The CDR3 totals 15 residues. Deletions cut 3 bases from V and 4 bases from J, with 12 bases between. Here the CDR3 DNA reads TGTGCCAGCTCACCGCTCCGGGACGCCACCGGGGAGCTGTTTTTT. Its translation is CASSPLRDATGELFF.

This rearrangement joins TRBV7-9 to TRBJ1-5; 9 nucleotides line up with TRBD1. The CDR3 is 18 amino acids. V lost 1 base and J lost 3; bases outside the gene matches: 10. Germline CDR1 reads SEHNR; CDR2 reads FQNEAQ (reference sequence). The CDR3 sequence is CASSLDAGTGRDNQPQHF. DNA of the CDR3: TGTGCCAGCAGCTTAGACGCCGGGACAGGGAGAGACAATCAGCCCCAGCATTTT.